This T cell receptor beta chain was sequenced for a study of OX40 agonist ivuxolimab in advanced cancers. Study information: Hepatocellular carcinoma, melanoma, renal cell or head and neck cancer was diagnosed in the dose-escalation patients. Under the entry rules, prior anti-PD-1, anti-PD-L1 or anti-CTLA-4 therapy was allowed, and approximately 40% had some.

Whole-study findings and limits: Antigen targets of the expanded peripheral T cells went undetermined. There was clonal expansion of CD4+ and CD8+ blood T cells by week 6 at 0.1 to 3.0 mg/kg.

Clones were sequenced by immunoSEQ multiplex PCR, and TCRdb holds only the in-frame ones, with some missing. This sample has about 30,000 clones; about four fifths occur once, and the top ten carry roughly 22%. V lost 0 bases and J 8 bases, leaving 16 bases between the germline ends. Germline values: CDR1 GTSNPN, CDR2 SVGIG (reference sequence). CDR3 length equals 15 residues. To note about this clone: Its antigen is unidentified.

V gene TRBV30 combines with J gene TRBJ1-4; D perhaps matches TRBD1 (5 bases). Material: CD4+ or CD8+ T cells sorted from blood, obtained in a trial of the OX40 agonist ivuxolimab. The TCR sequence derives from an adult with an advanced solid tumor such as melanoma, head and neck, liver or kidney cancer. The CDR3 DNA reads as TGTGCCTGGAGTGTTCGGTTAGGGGCGAACGAAAAACTGTTTTTT. It encodes CAWSVRLGANEKLFF.